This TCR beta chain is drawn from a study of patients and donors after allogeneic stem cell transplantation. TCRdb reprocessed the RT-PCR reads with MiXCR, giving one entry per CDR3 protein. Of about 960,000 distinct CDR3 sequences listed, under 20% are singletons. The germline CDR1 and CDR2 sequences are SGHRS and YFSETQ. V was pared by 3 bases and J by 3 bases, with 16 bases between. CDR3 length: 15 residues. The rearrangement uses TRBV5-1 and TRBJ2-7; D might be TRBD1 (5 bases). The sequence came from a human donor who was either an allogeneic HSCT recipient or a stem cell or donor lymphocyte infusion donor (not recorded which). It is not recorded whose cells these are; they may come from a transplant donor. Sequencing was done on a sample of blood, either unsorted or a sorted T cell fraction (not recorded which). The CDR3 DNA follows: TGCGCCAGCAGCTCACCCGATGGGGCGCACTACGAGCAGTACTTC. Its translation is CASSSPDGAHYEQYF.